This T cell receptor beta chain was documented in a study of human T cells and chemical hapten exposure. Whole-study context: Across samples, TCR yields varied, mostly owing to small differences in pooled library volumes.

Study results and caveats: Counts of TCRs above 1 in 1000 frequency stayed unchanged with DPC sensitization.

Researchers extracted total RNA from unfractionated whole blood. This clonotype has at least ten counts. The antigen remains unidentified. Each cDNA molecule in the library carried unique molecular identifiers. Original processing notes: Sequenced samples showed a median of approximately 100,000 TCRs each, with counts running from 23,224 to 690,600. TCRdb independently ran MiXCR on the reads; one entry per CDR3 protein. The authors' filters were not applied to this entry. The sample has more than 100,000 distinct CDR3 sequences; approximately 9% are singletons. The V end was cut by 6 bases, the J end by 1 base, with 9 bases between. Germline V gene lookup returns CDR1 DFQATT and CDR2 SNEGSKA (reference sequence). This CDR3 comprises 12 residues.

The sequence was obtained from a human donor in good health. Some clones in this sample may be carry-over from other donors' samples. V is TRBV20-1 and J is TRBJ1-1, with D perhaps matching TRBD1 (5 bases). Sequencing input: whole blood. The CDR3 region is CSAQTENTEAFF. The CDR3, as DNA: TGCAGTGCCCAGACAGAGAACACTGAAGCTTTCTTT.